These T cell receptor beta chains were read from a single sample in a study of cytomegalovirus exposure and HLA in healthy donors. Generated by immunoSEQ multiplex PCR, the TCRdb table keeps only in-frame clones and is missing some. The sample shows 150,000 to 200,000 clones, about 95% of them seen only once. Sequenced material: PBMCs. The receptors were sampled from a woman aged 18-30 years in good health and CMV-seronegative. Both conserved end residues are part of each CDR3. Fields, in order: CDR3 DNA, CDR3 protein, D gene, clone size, V gene, J gene. The D gene is left open where the match is weak. Part of the rows lack a size; the others show once, few, many or a class for expanded clones.

TGTGCCAGCAGCTTAGTGATGGGGCGAAGGGCTGAAGCTTTCTTT	CASSLVMGRRAEAFF	.	once	TRBV7-9	TRBJ1-1
TGTGCCAGCAGCTCGGGACAGGGAGTATGGGGCTACACCTTC	CASSSGQGVWGYTF	TRBD1	.	TRBV6-5	TRBJ1-2
TGTGCCAGCAGCTTAGGCACTAGCGGGACCACAGATACGCAGTATTTT	CASSLGTSGTTDTQYF	TRBD2	.	TRBV13	TRBJ2-3
TGTGCCAGCAGCAAGACAGGGATTGGGGGGTTGAGATACGAGCAGTACTTC	CASSKTGIGGLRYEQYF	.	.	TRBV7-9	TRBJ2-7
TGTGCCAGCACGCTGAGCGGAGAGACCCAGTACTTC	CASTLSGETQYF	.	.	TRBV6-1	TRBJ2-5
TGTGCCAGCGCGACCCAAGGAGGGACTGGTGGCTACACCTTC	CASATQGGTGGYTF	.	.	TRBV6-5	TRBJ1-2
TGCGCCAGCAGCCAAGAACAATTTTATCGAAACACCATATATTTT	CASSQEQFYRNTIYF	.	.	TRBV4-3	TRBJ1-3
TGTGCCAGCAGTTTCGGGGGGACAGGGGGTTATCACGGGGAGCTGTTTTTT	CASSFGGTGGYHGELFF	TRBD1	.	TRBV28	TRBJ2-2
TGTGCCAGCACCATACAGGGAATCGAGGCTGCCGAGCAGTACTTC	CASTIQGIEAAEQYF	.	.	TRBV7-2	TRBJ2-7
TGTGCCAGCAGCGACCGGGACTTCAATGAGCAGTTCTTC	CASSDRDFNEQFF	.	.	TRBV5-4	TRBJ2-1
TGCAGCGTTGGGCCCCAGGGGGAGACCCAGTACTTC	CSVGPQGETQYF	.	.	TRBV29-1	TRBJ2-5
TGTGCCACCAGCAGAGACACTTACGAGCAGTACTTC	CATSRDTYEQYF	.	.	TRBV15	TRBJ2-7
TGTGCCAGTAGTTTCCGGACTAGCGGGGCCTACGAGCAGTACTTC	CASSFRTSGAYEQYF	TRBD2	.	TRBV19	TRBJ2-7
TGTGCCAGCAGCCCGGCGAACAGGGGGTTTTCTGAAGCTTTCTTT	CASSPANRGFSEAFF	TRBD1	.	TRBV5-4	TRBJ1-1
TGTGCCAGCAGCCCTCGGGAGGGGGGCGTCGATGGCTACACCTTC	CASSPREGGVDGYTF	.	.	TRBV5-4	TRBJ1-2
TGTGCCAGCAGAACAAGGGACAGGGCGAACACTGAAGCTTTCTTT	CASRTRDRANTEAFF	TRBD1	.	TRBV6-6	TRBJ1-1
TGTGCCAGCAGCGCGACTCAGGGATCCTACGAGCAGTACTTC	CASSATQGSYEQYF	.	.	TRBV9	TRBJ2-7
TGTGCCAGCAGTTACGGGGGGGGAACTGAAGCTTTCTTT	CASSYGGGTEAFF	.	.	TRBV6-5	TRBJ1-1
TGTGCCAGCAGTTACACCGCCAGCGCCTATAATTCACCCCTCCACTTT	CASSYTASAYNSPLHF	.	.	TRBV6-5	TRBJ1-6
TGTGCCAGCAGCTTTGGGAGGGGCCTCGGGGACACTGAAGCTTTCTTT	CASSFGRGLGDTEAFF	.	.	TRBV5-8	TRBJ1-1
TGTGCCAGCTCACCGGACAGGGGGTATTCACCCCTCCACTTT	CASSPDRGYSPLHF	TRBD1	.	TRBV18	TRBJ1-6
TGTGCCAGCAGGGGAACGGGACAGTACTCCTACGAGCAGTACTTC	CASRGTGQYSYEQYF	TRBD1	.	TRBV2	TRBJ2-7
TGTGCCAGCAGCCCGACAGGGATGAACACTGAAGCTTTCTTT	CASSPTGMNTEAFF	TRBD1	.	TRBV4-2	TRBJ1-1
TGCGCCAGCAGCCAAGATCGGGGAGGTAGTGGCTACACCTTC	CASSQDRGGSGYTF	.	.	TRBV4-1	TRBJ1-2
TGTGCCAGCATCAACGCCGGGACAGGGAGTTCTGGCTACACCTTC	CASINAGTGSSGYTF	TRBD1	.	TRBV5-6	TRBJ1-2
TGTGCCAGCACGGAACAGCCGAACACTGAAGCTTTCTTT	CASTEQPNTEAFF	.	.	TRBV14	TRBJ1-1
TGTGCCAGTAGTATATACCTCGAGGCAGAGAACACTGAAGCTTTCTTT	CASSIYLEAENTEAFF	.	.	TRBV19	TRBJ1-1
TGTGCCAGTCGAGCCGGAGGGGTTAATTCACCCCTCCACTTT	CASRAGGVNSPLHF	.	.	TRBV6-4	TRBJ1-6
TGTGCCAGCAGCTTCCGGGACAGGGCCCAAAAGAGGGAAAAACTGTTTTTT	CASSFRDRAQKREKLFF	TRBD1	.	TRBV7-6	TRBJ1-4
TGTGCCAGCAGCGTAACACAGATAGCCTACAATGAGCAGTTCTTC	CASSVTQIAYNEQFF	.	.	TRBV9	TRBJ2-1
TGTGCCAGCAGTTACAGGAGCGATCAGCCCCAGCATTTT	CASSYRSDQPQHF	.	.	TRBV6-5	TRBJ1-5
TGTGCCAGCAACCTGCTGACAGGCTCCTATGGCTACACCTTC	CASNLLTGSYGYTF	.	.	TRBV7-9	TRBJ1-2
TGCGCCAGCAGCCAAGATCCGGGAGATGAGCAGTTCTTC	CASSQDPGDEQFF	.	.	TRBV4-3	TRBJ2-1
TGTGCCAGCAGCAAAACAGGGGGCGCACAGCCCCAGCATTTT	CASSKTGGAQPQHF	TRBD1	.	TRBV7-8	TRBJ1-5
TGTGCCAGCAGTGAAGCCGGGATTGGTATTTTTAGCAGCAGTAAGCTCTATGGCTACACCTTC	CASSEAGIGIFSSSKLYGYTF	.	once	TRBV2	TRBJ1-2
TGCGCCAGCAGCTTAGAGGGCCTAAGCTCTGGAAACACCATATATTTT	CASSLEGLSSGNTIYF	.	.	TRBV5-1	TRBJ1-3
TGTGCCAGCAGCCAAGACGGGACAGGGGACAATGAGCAGTTCTTC	CASSQDGTGDNEQFF	TRBD1	.	TRBV4-2	TRBJ2-1
TGCAGCCTTCGGGAGGGGGCTGCCACTGAAGCTTTCTTT	CSLREGAATEAFF	TRBD1	once	TRBV29-1	TRBJ1-1
TGCGCCAGCAGCCGTGGGGGGGGCACGGAGACCCAGTACTTC	CASSRGGGTETQYF	.	once	TRBV4-1	TRBJ2-5
TGTGCCAGCAGCTCGAGGACAGGGGGCCAATTTAACTATGGCTACACCTTC	CASSSRTGGQFNYGYTF	TRBD1	.	TRBV13	TRBJ1-2
TGCGCCAGCAGCTTGGACAGATTTCAAGAGACCCAGTACTTC	CASSLDRFQETQYF	.	.	TRBV5-1	TRBJ2-5
TGTGCCAGCAGTGAATCCTTCGGTACCGGGAACTATGGCTACACCTTC	CASSESFGTGNYGYTF	.	.	TRBV6-1	TRBJ1-2
TGTGCCAGTAGTATAGGTTCGGGCACAGATACGCAGTATTTT	CASSIGSGTDTQYF	.	.	TRBV19	TRBJ2-3
TGTGCCAGCAGCTTACAACCATCCCCCGGCGAGCAGTACTTC	CASSLQPSPGEQYF	.	.	TRBV11-2	TRBJ2-7
TGTGCCAGCTCACCTACAGCGTGGAACGGGGACAATCAGCCCCAGCATTTT	CASSPTAWNGDNQPQHF	.	.	TRBV18	TRBJ1-5
TGTGCCAGCAGTGCCGACAGGGGCGGATACAATGAGCAGTTCTTC	CASSADRGGYNEQFF	TRBD1	.	TRBV6-5	TRBJ2-1
TGTGCCAGCAGCGAAACGCCGGGACTAGCGTTAGATGAGCAGTTCTTC	CASSETPGLALDEQFF	TRBD2	.	TRBV7-3	TRBJ2-1
TGCAGCGTTGAAGATAGCAGGGACGAGCAGTACTTC	CSVEDSRDEQYF	.	once	TRBV29-1	TRBJ2-7
TGCGCCAGCAGCCTTGGACAGGGGCAAAATATGGGTGAGACCCAGTACTTC	CASSLGQGQNMGETQYF	TRBD1	.	TRBV5-1	TRBJ2-5
TGTGCCTGGAGTGGTATACAGGGGCGAGGTACTGAAGCTTTCTTT	CAWSGIQGRGTEAFF	TRBD1	.	TRBV30	TRBJ1-1
TGCGCCAGCAGCCCGGGACAGTCGGTCTACAATGAGCAGTTCTTC	CASSPGQSVYNEQFF	TRBD1	.	TRBV5-1	TRBJ2-1
TGTGCCATCAGTGGGACTAGCGGATACAATGAGCAGTTCTTC	CAISGTSGYNEQFF	TRBD2	.	TRBV10-3	TRBJ2-1
TGCGCCAGCAAGACAGGGCTGCGCACAGATACGCAGTATTTT	CASKTGLRTDTQYF	TRBD1	.	TRBV5-1	TRBJ2-3
TGTGCCAGCAGAAGACAGGGGGCGAGCAATCAGCCCCAGCATTTT	CASRRQGASNQPQHF	TRBD1	.	TRBV6-1	TRBJ1-5